Here is one T cell receptor (beta chain) with its context. What this receptor recognizes is not known. No base-level quality is on record; no much larger clone is a single base apart. TCRbeta CDR3 regions were profiled by bias-controlled multiplex PCR amplification of genomic DNA with the immunoSEQ Assay. The paper's processing steps were these. The absolute abundance of each unique TCRbeta CDR3 region was quantified after sequences were collapsed and filtered. Differential abundance was tested with a binomial (Fisher-equivalent) model and with a beta-binomial model adding time-dependent variance fitted from healthy donors. Clones with fewer than 5 combined templates were removed, and a clone was called differentially abundant if the clone's Benjamini-Hochberg FDR was below 0.01. In the beta-binomial model, variance was expressed as a function of the total template count across the two samples, in the form v = (b*log(k)+a)^2. What TCRdb holds here is the immuneACCESS table cut down to in-frame rearrangements. Part of the clones is not present; checked against another copy, under half of the missing clones reflect an unresolved V gene, and the others are unexplained. V and J calls and clone size follow that table, whereas D and trimming were derived from the DNA. The sample table lists about 58,000 clones, roughly nine tenths of them with a count of one. Clones ranked in the top ten supply around 3.5% of the sample.

V and J lose 4 bases and 4 bases, and a span of 13 bases separates them. The CDR1 and CDR2 encoded by the germline V gene are MGHDK and SYGVNS. The CDR3 spans 15 residues, from the cysteine through the phenylalanine. Only the CDR3 DNA is retained, 45 bases long and in frame from the first base. No immune events such as infections were documented for the healthy donors during the collection period. Healthy-donor blood repertoires served as a training cohort to calibrate time-dependent variance in a beta-binomial model of T-cell clone differential abundance. The training cohort was composed of 10 or so healthy donors, 3 female and 7 male. On average the donors were approximately 43 years old, and their ages spanned about 29 to 64 years. Whole blood from each healthy donor was obtained from a commercial supplier and was collected at three time points roughly 13 days apart. For immunosequencing, genomic DNA was extracted from whole blood that had not been sorted.

The data belong to a study of identifying expanded T cells in peripheral blood (dated by TCRdb to the late 2010s). Regarding the research as a whole: Technical replicates were generated by sequencing separate aliquots of the same genomic DNA pool, and four replicates were compared pairwise. The paper's findings and limits, for the study overall: The authors expected biological variance in healthy repertoires might increase further over much longer intervals such as months to years. Both the number of clones called differentially abundant and the false-positive rate were significantly reduced by the beta-binomial model across all healthy-donor time intervals. Between technical replicates the binomial model flagged roughly 1.1 differentially abundant clones, whereas over roughly two weeks the binomial model flagged about 15 and over about 4 weeks approximately 20. In all healthy donors, the variance in clone template counts between samples taken two to three weeks apart rose significantly as total template count increased.

Sample: blood. The chain links TRBV25-1 with TRBJ1-4; matching of 6 bases hints at TRBD1 as the D gene. The sequence derives from a person aged 18 to 75 in good health. The DNA is as follows: TGTGCCAGCAGTGGTACAGGGATCGGTAATGAAAAACTGTTTTTT. This translates into CASSGTGIGNEKLFF.